This TCR beta chain was observed in a study of T cells in Graves' hyperthyroidism and ophthalmopathy. On the study more broadly: Peripheral blood was taken when the disease was first diagnosed, before any treatment began. The study's findings and limits: Expanded thyroid clonotypes (above 0.001) were mostly also found in blood. Ophthalmopathy was told apart from stable hyperthyroidism by a 13 V-J model. The model anticipated ophthalmopathy a median about 7 months pre-onset.

RNA transcripts were the template for amplifying TCR beta CDR3 regions. The TCR CDR3 first-round RT-PCR relied on the HTBI primer set. TCRdb recomputed calls from the multiplex PCR reads with MiXCR, one row per CDR3 protein. This repertoire shows about 640,000 distinct CDR3 sequences, roughly 20% found once; its top ten account for roughly 30%. V lost 1 base and J 11 bases, leaving 13 bases between the germline ends. Looked up from germline, CDR1 is SEHNR and CDR2 is FQNEAQ (reference sequence). The CDR3 spans 13 residues. A few counts support this clonotype. What it binds is unknown. The origin of this receptor is a man in his thirties or forties with Graves' ophthalmopathy. The sequencing input was blood. The rearrangement uses TRBV7-9 and TRBJ2-3; D is ambiguous. The CDR3 DNA is TGTGCCAGCAGCTTAGACCCTGAGTGGGGGCAGTATTTT. It encodes CASSLDPEWGQYF.